This TCR beta chain was documented in a study of T cell repertoires in ileal Crohn's disease. Turning to the study itself: About half of patients got postoperative therapy: roughly 12 thiopurines, approximately 17 anti-TNF. Whole-study findings and limits: Compared with non-smokers, active smokers at surgery showed more clonal expansions.

Sequenced by immunoSEQ multiplex PCR; TCRdb stores in-frame clones only, minus some. The table includes tens of thousands of clones, roughly 81% detected once. Note on this clone: The antigen is undetermined.

There are 12 residues in the CDR3. V lost 4 bases to trimming and J lost 4 bases, with 7 bases between them. CDR1 and CDR2 (germline): MGHRA, YSYEKL. The clonotype was recovered from an adult with Crohn's disease. Material for sequencing was ileal tissue. The gene calls are TRBV4-1 and TRBJ1-2; D is unresolved. The CDR3 sequence: CASSRQAYGYTF. The CDR3 nucleotides read TGCGCCAGCAGCCGGCAGGCCTATGGCTACACCTTC.